Presented here are 15 T cell receptor beta chains from one specimen sequenced in a study of blood T cells in healthy people across ages. Alongside a J-beta primer mix, a sample-barcoded 5' primer served in a second PCR lasting roughly 7 to 11 cycles. TCRdb passed the 5' RACE reads through MiXCR, listing each CDR3 protein once. Of over a million distinct CDR3 sequences in the sample, about 45% are singletons; the top ten hold 4%. Sequences were obtained from blood. Receptors originate from a woman younger than 30 in good health.

The chain joins TRBV10-2 to TRBJ1-1; TRBD1 matches 8 bases. The CDR3 length is 13 residues. Germline CDR1 is WSHSY and CDR2 is SAAADI. The V segment lost 4 bases and the J segment 7 bases; nucleotides outside the gene matches: 5. CDR3 DNA: TGCGCCAGCAGTGCAGACAGGGGAAGTGAAGCTTTCTTT. This encodes CASSADRGSEAFF.

V is TRBV7-9 and J is TRBJ2-3; tentative D call: TRBD2 (5 bases). This CDR3 region has 13 residues. V was pared by 6 bases and J by 6 bases, with 13 bases between. Germline V gene sequence: CDR1 SEHNR, CDR2 FQNEAQ (reference sequence). The CDR3 DNA reads TGTGCCAGCAGACCCGGACTGGGGGATACGCAGTATTTT. Residues: CASRPGLGDTQYF.

The rearrangement links TRBV12-3 or TRBV12-4 to TRBJ2-4; tentative D call: TRBD2 (6 bases). V lost 11 bases to trimming and J lost 0 bases, with 11 bases between them. CDR3 length: 13 amino acids. As DNA, the CDR3 is TGTGCCCGGGCGGGACTAGCCAAAAACATTCAGTACTTC. Amino acid sequence: CARAGLAKNIQYF.

The chain uses TRBV5-1 and TRBJ1-5; tentative D call: TRBD1 (5 bases). The germline V gene encodes CDR1 SGHRS and CDR2 YFSETQ. V lost 4 bases and J lost 7, with 12 bases in between. This CDR3 region has 13 residues. This chain's CDR3 is CASSVGTEQPQHF. The CDR3 coding sequence is TGCGCCAGCAGCGTGGGGACGGAACAGCCCCAGCATTTT.

The CDR3 loop reads CASSLTGGNHEQYF. The CDR3 nucleotides read TGTGCCAGCAGCTTGACAGGGGGCAACCACGAGCAGTACTTC. The chain carries TRBV13 and TRBJ2-7; 10 bases agree with TRBD1. J was trimmed by 5 bases and V by 3 bases; bases with no gene match: 4. CDR3 length: 14 residues. Per germline, CDR1 PRHDT and CDR2 FYEKMQ (reference sequence).

In regard to this clonotype: This may stem from a read error, because a much larger clone lies one nucleotide away. The J gene is TRBJ2-5, the V gene TRBV12-3 or TRBV12-4, with D perhaps assigned TRBD1 or TRBD2 (6 bases each). Trimming removed 2 bases from V and 11 bases from J, with 18 bases in between. The CDR3 is 14 amino acids. CDR3: CASSLNGGDNEQYF. CDR3 nucleotides: TGTGCCAGCAGTTTAAACGGAGGGGACAATGAGCAGTACTTC.

The chain carries TRBV28 and TRBJ2-1; 12 bases align to TRBD2. V gave up 3 bases and J gave up 4 bases; unmatched junction bases: 4. The CDR3 is made up of 16 amino acids. Germline loops: CDR1 MDHEN, CDR2 SYDVKM. This CDR3 reads CASSFSGLAGYNEQFF. The CDR3 DNA follows: TGTGCCAGCAGTTTCTCCGGACTAGCGGGATACAATGAGCAGTTCTTC.

This clonotype appeared a few times. The CDR3 sequence is CASRSPDGPLHSYEQYF. The CDR3, as DNA: TGTGCCAGCAGATCCCCCGATGGGCCTTTGCACTCCTACGAGCAGTACTTC. V and J are TRBV6-6 and TRBJ2-7; D not certain. Germline V lookup: CDR1 MNHNY, CDR2 SVGAGI (reference sequence). V was pared by 6 bases and J by 0 bases, with 21 bases between. The CDR3 contains 17 residues.

J is TRBJ2-1 and V is TRBV5-1; 8 bases fit TRBD2. Germline values: CDR1 SGHRS, CDR2 YFSETQ. V shed 0 bases, J shed 13 bases, and the junction held 15 bases outside the gene matches. The CDR3 extends over 16 amino acids. CDR3 bases: TGCGCCAGCAGCTTGGCCTCCCGGGAGGGCCTTGAGACCCAGTTCTTC. It encodes CASSLASREGLETQFF.

Only a few counts were recorded for this clonotype. The J gene is TRBJ1-6, the V gene TRBV30, with TRBD1 as a possible D gene (5 bases). V was cut by 0 bases and J by 10 bases, with 13 bases left in between. Germline CDR1 reads GTSNPN; CDR2 reads SVGIG (reference sequence). The CDR3 covers 14 residues. This chain's CDR3 is CAWSVPGRRSPLHF. In DNA, the CDR3 is TGTGCCTGGAGTGTCCCAGGGAGAAGATCACCCCTCCACTTT.

CDR3 DNA: TGTGCCAGCAGCCAAGAACTAGCGGGAGAGGAGTACTTC. This translates into CASSQELAGEEYF. The rearrangement links TRBV3-1 to TRBJ2-5; the match to TRBD2 covers 11 bases. Losses at the gene ends were 0 bases for V and 12 bases for J; bases not matched to a gene: 3. Germline CDR1 reads LGHDT; CDR2 reads YNNKEL (reference sequence). The CDR3 has 13 residues.

This clonotype showed up many times. V gene TRBV29-1 combines with J gene TRBJ2-5; D unclear. The CDR3 extends over 10 amino acids. Germline-derived CDR1 and CDR2 are SQVTM and ANQGSEA. Trimming pared 3 bases from V and 2 bases from J, leaving 1 base between. The CDR3 DNA reads TGCAGCGTTGAGCAAGAGACCCAGTACTTC. Translated: CSVEQETQYF.

In its sample, this clonotype was seen a few times. This may stem from a read error, because a much larger clone lies one nucleotide away. This chain joins TRBV6-5 and TRBJ2-1, with TRBD2 matching over 9 bases. The V segment lost 2 bases and the J segment 4 bases; nucleotides outside the gene matches: 3. This CDR3 spans 15 amino acids. Germline-derived CDR1 and CDR2 are MNHEY and SVGAGI. The DNA for the CDR3 is TGTGCCAGCAGTTACGTAGCGGGGGATTACAATGAGCAGTTCTTC. Protein sequence: CASSYVAGDYNEQFF.

This sequence joins TRBV27 and TRBJ2-7; D is ambiguous. Germline loops: CDR1 MNHEY, CDR2 SMNVEV (reference sequence). The CDR3 runs 13 residues. V was pared by 0 bases and J by 3 bases, with 6 bases between. CDR3 DNA sequence: TGTGCCAGCAGTTTATCGTGGAACTACGAGCAGTACTTC. Protein sequence: CASSLSWNYEQYF.

The gene calls are TRBV20-1 and TRBJ1-1; the D is unclear. CDR1 and CDR2 from the germline V gene are DFQATT and SNEGSKA (reference sequence). V lost 0 bases and J lost 6, with 8 bases in between. The CDR3 totals 12 residues. CDR3 protein: CSARDMRPEAFF. As DNA, the CDR3 is TGCAGTGCTAGAGATATGCGCCCTGAAGCTTTCTTT.